One sample yielded the 24 T cell receptor beta chains listed below, sequenced in a study of shared clonotypes between healthy human individuals. Clones were sequenced by immunoSEQ multiplex PCR, and TCRdb holds only the in-frame ones, with some missing. Seen here are some 2.1 million clones, approximately 94% observed once, and the top ten hold roughly 1%. Terminally differentiated effector memory CD45RA+ cells were excluded by CCR7 positive selection of CD45RO-negative cells. The sample consisted of naive CD8+ T cells sorted from blood. These receptors all stem from a man between 18 and 35 years old in good health.

The chain combines TRBV28 with TRBJ2-1; 7 bases are shared with TRBD1. CDR3 length equals 16 residues. Germline CDR1 and CDR2: MDHEN and SYDVKM. The V gene end was trimmed by 8 bases and the J gene end by 1 base; junction bases not matched to a gene: 11. Here the CDR3 reads CASGNYRGLSYNEQFF. In nucleotides, the CDR3 is TGTGCCAGCGGAAATTACAGGGGTCTTTCCTACAATGAGCAGTTCTTC.

The chain links TRBV19 to TRBJ2-7; a possible D gene is TRBD2 (5 bases). CDR3 size: 11 residues. Germline V gene sequence: CDR1 LNHDA, CDR2 SQIVND (reference sequence). Trimming removed 9 bases from V and 3 bases from J, with 9 bases in between. CDR3 coding DNA: TGTGCCAGCACCAGCGGCTACGAGCAGTACTTC. Amino acids: CASTSGYEQYF. The full variable domain, rest sourced from reference TRBV19 and TRBJ2-7, is DGGITQSPKYLFRKEGQNVTLSCEQNLNHDAMYWYRQDPGQGLRLIYYSQIVNDFQKGDIAEGYSVSREKKESFPLTVTSAQKNPTAFYLCASTSGYEQYFGPGTRLTVT.

V usage is TRBV29-1 and J usage is TRBJ2-7, with D unresolved. Germline values: CDR1 SQVTM, CDR2 ANQGSEA. The CDR3 loop spans 13 amino acids. The germline V and J ends were trimmed by 5 bases and 0 bases, with 11 bases remaining between them. CDR3 nucleotide sequence: TGCAGCGTTCTGGGGTTGAGCTCCTACGAGCAGTACTTC. Its protein product is CSVLGLSSYEQYF.

The V call is TRBV19, the J call TRBJ2-1, with D possibly being TRBD1 (5 bases). Per the germline V gene, CDR1 is LNHDA and CDR2 is SQIVND (reference sequence). The ends were cut back, 7 bases at V and 3 bases at J, with 16 bases in the middle. This CDR3 is 15 amino acids long. DNA of the CDR3: TGTGCCAGTAATAAGGGGCCCAGCGACTACAATGAGCAGTTCTTC. It encodes CASNKGPSDYNEQFF.

The gene calls are TRBV29-1 and TRBJ2-7; D is unclear. V lost 7 bases to trimming and J lost 6 bases, with 16 bases between them. The CDR3 runs 12 residues. Germline assignment: CDR1 SQVTM and CDR2 ANQGSEA. The CDR3 region is CSAEVGPSEQYF. The CDR3 nucleotides read TGCAGCGCCGAGGTCGGCCCCTCCGAGCAGTACTTC.

This chain links TRBV13 with TRBJ2-3; 16 nucleotides line up with TRBD2. V trimming: 3 bases; J trimming: 6 bases; junction bases outside the gene matches: 6. Germline V lookup: CDR1 PRHDT, CDR2 FYEKMQ (reference sequence). The CDR3 spans 17 residues. CDR3 amino acids: CASSFGTSGRAWDTQYF. The CDR3 DNA sequence: TGTGCCAGCAGCTTCGGGACTAGCGGGAGGGCCTGGGATACGCAGTATTTT.

The chain has TRBV2 and TRBJ2-7; D possibly corresponds to TRBD2 (6 bases). V gave up 1 base and J gave up 1 base, with 11 bases separating them. CDR1 is SNHLY, CDR2 FYNNEI, per germline. CDR3 length: 15 amino acids. The CDR3 protein is CASSEGSSASYEQYF. For the CDR3, the DNA is TGTGCCAGCAGTGAAGGGTCTAGCGCGTCCTACGAGCAGTACTTC.

This clone showed up just once. V is TRBV11-2 and J is TRBJ2-5, with D perhaps TRBD2 (6 bases). The CDR3 runs to 13 residues. V shed 3 bases and J shed 2 bases, with 7 bases lying between them. CDR1 and CDR2 from the germline V gene are SGHAT and FQNNGV. The CDR3: CASSFGTQETQYF. CDR3 coding DNA: TGTGCCAGCAGCTTTGGGACTCAAGAGACCCAGTACTTC.

This chain connects TRBV10-2 to TRBJ2-3, with 13 bases that match TRBD2. The CDR3 contains 15 residues. Per the germline V gene, CDR1 is WSHSY and CDR2 is SAAADI. V dropped 6 bases and J dropped 6; count of bases not matched to a gene: 6. The CDR3 DNA reads as TGCGCCAGCAGCGAAAGACTAGCGGGGGGCGATACGCAGTATTTT. Its translation: CASSERLAGGDTQYF.

The rearrangement uses TRBV10-3 and TRBJ2-5; D not certain. The DNA end favors TRBJ2-7, so the J call may be wrong. From germline, CDR1 is ENHRY and CDR2 SYGVKD. The CDR3 consists of 13 residues. CDR3 in amino acids: CAISTDPSYEQYF. CDR3 bases: TGTGCCATCAGCACAGACCCTTCCTACGAGCAGTACTTC.

The CDR3 loop is CASSLEGQTQYF. The CDR3 nucleotides read TGTGCCAGCAGCTTAGAGGGACAAACGCAGTATTTT. The V and J genes are TRBV11-2 and TRBJ2-3, with D tentatively TRBD1 (6 bases). The germline V and J ends were trimmed by 0 bases and 9 bases, with 7 bases remaining between them. The germline CDR1 and CDR2 sequences are SGHAT and FQNNGV. CDR3 size: 12 residues. The variable domain in full, completed from reference TRBV11-2 and TRBJ2-3, reads EAGVAQSPRYKIIEKRQSVAFWCNPISGHATLYWYQQILGQGPKLLIQFQNNGVVDDSQLPKDRFSAERLKGVDSTLKIQPAKLEDSAVYLCASSLEGQTQYFGPGTRLTVL.

On this clone itself: Other DNA sequences of this sample code for an identical CDR3. The V call is TRBV27, the J call TRBJ2-7; 10 bases are a match to TRBD2. The V and J ends lost 3 bases and 0 bases, in that order; junction bases with no gene match: 2. Germline V gene data show CDR1 as MNHEY and CDR2 as SMNVEV (reference sequence). The CDR3 has 15 residues. This chain's CDR3 is CASSFSGGLSYEQYF. DNA of the CDR3: TGTGCCAGCAGTTTTAGCGGGGGGCTCTCCTACGAGCAGTACTTC.

J is TRBJ2-1 and V is TRBV30; no clear D gene. The CDR3 has 10 amino acids. V was shortened by 2 bases and J by 9 bases, with 5 bases between the two germline ends. Germline assignment: CDR1 GTSNPN and CDR2 SVGIG (reference sequence). The CDR3 loop reads CAWSYGEQFF. The CDR3 DNA reads TGTGCCTGGAGTTACGGTGAGCAGTTCTTC.

V is TRBV28 and J is TRBJ2-5; 10 nucleotides match TRBD2. J lost 9 bases, V lost 2 bases, and 12 bases had no gene match. Germline loops: CDR1 MDHEN, CDR2 SYDVKM. This CDR3 is 16 amino acids long. The CDR3 spells CASSLNLAGASGAQYF. The CDR3 DNA reads as TGTGCCAGCAGTTTAAACCTAGCGGGGGCCTCCGGGGCCCAGTACTTC.

The gene calls are TRBV9 and TRBJ2-3; 13 positions match TRBD2. Looked up from germline, CDR1 is SGDLS and CDR2 is YYNGEE. V shed 3 bases and J 8 bases; nucleotides not matched to a gene: 6. The CDR3 is 15 amino acids. In DNA form, the CDR3 reads TGTGCCAGCAGCGATACTAGCGGGGGGGCGAGTACGCAGTATTTT. Translation: CASSDTSGGASTQYF. Based on the CDR3 plus reference TRBV9 and TRBJ2-3, the full variable domain is DSGVTQTPKHLITATGQRVTLRCSPRSGDLSVYWYQQSLDQGLQFLIQYYNGEERAKGNILERFSAQQFPDLHSELNLSSLELGDSALYFCASSDTSGGASTQYFGPGTRLTVL.

The CDR3 region has the DNA TGTGCCAGCAGCCCGGACAGGGGGAATGAGCAGTTCTTC. Translating it yields CASSPDRGNEQFF. The chain employs TRBV6-5 and TRBJ2-1; TRBD1 matches at 10 bases. This CDR3 is built from 13 residues. Trimming removed 6 bases from V and 7 bases from J; junction bases left unmatched: 3. Germline CDR1 is MNHEY and CDR2 is SVGAGI.

The CDR3 DNA reads as TGCGCCAGCAGCCAAGCTGCGAACACCTACGAGCAGTACTTC. It codes for CASSQAANTYEQYF. The chain couples TRBV4-1 to TRBJ2-7; D uncertain. CDR3 length equals 14 residues. Germline V lookup: CDR1 MGHRA, CDR2 YSYEKL. Trimming left V 1 base short and J 2 bases short, with 9 bases between.

The rearrangement uses TRBV6-5 and TRBJ2-6; D is undetermined. This CDR3 comprises 13 residues. The germline V and J ends were trimmed by 8 bases and 3 bases, with 8 bases remaining between them. Germline V gene data show CDR1 as MNHEY and CDR2 as SVGAGI. The CDR3 DNA is TGTGCCAGCTCGGTCGGTGGGGCCAACGTCCTGACTTTC. The encoded protein is CASSVGGANVLTF.

The CDR3 spells CASSLDGGMNTEAFF. The CDR3 nucleotides are TGCGCCAGCAGCTTGGATGGGGGGATGAACACTGAAGCTTTCTTT. The chain links TRBV5-1 to TRBJ1-1; possibly TRBD1 for D (5 bases). The CDR3 is 15 residues long. Germline lookup yields CDR1 SGHRS and CDR2 YFSETQ. With 0 bases removed from V and 0 bases from J, the gap between germline ends came to 9 bases.

J is TRBJ1-1 and V is TRBV4-1, with D hard to call. The V gene lost 0 bases and the J gene lost 2 bases, with 10 bases spanning the gap. Looked up from germline, CDR1 is MGHRA and CDR2 is YSYEKL. The CDR3 runs 15 residues. CDR3 protein: CASSQEVSSNTEAFF. The CDR3 DNA reads as TGCGCCAGCAGCCAAGAGGTCAGCTCCAACACTGAAGCTTTCTTT.

The chain recombines TRBV18 with TRBJ2-7; D might be TRBD1 (6 bases). The V end lost 0 bases, the J end lost 5 bases, and 11 bases lay between the germline ends. From germline, CDR1 is KGHSH and CDR2 LQKENI. The CDR3 runs to 14 residues. The CDR3 DNA reads as TGTGCCAGCTCACCACCGGGACACTTCCACGAGCAGTACTTC. The encoded protein is CASSPPGHFHEQYF.

This rearrangement joins TRBV29-1 to TRBJ2-7, with 8 nucleotides matching TRBD1. V dropped 6 bases and J dropped 3; count of bases not matched to a gene: 1. CDR3 length: 11 residues. Germline loops: CDR1 SQVTM, CDR2 ANQGSEA. The CDR3 nucleotides are TGCAGCGTGGGACAGGACTACGAGCAGTACTTC. This codes for CSVGQDYEQYF.

The rearrangement joins TRBV6-5 to TRBJ1-1; maybe TRBD1 (5 bases). V was trimmed by 3 bases and J by 5 bases, leaving 13 bases between them. Germline V lookup: CDR1 MNHEY, CDR2 SVGAGI. The CDR3 covers 14 residues. The CDR3 loop is CASSYVGARTEAFF. CDR3 nucleotides: TGTGCCAGCAGTTATGTTGGGGCGCGAACTGAAGCTTTCTTT.

Here the CDR3 DNA reads TGTGCAGTCGGGTCAGGGGAGGGTTGGGAGCAGTTCTTC. It specifies CAVGSGEGWEQFF. This chain joins TRBV6-6 and TRBJ2-1; TRBD2 might be the D (7 bases). CDR1 is MNHNY and CDR2 is SVGAGI in the germline V gene (reference sequence). This CDR3 region has 13 residues.